One T cell receptor beta chain is described in this entry. Its antigen is not known. The record originates from a study of OX40 agonist ivuxolimab in advanced cancers. Overall study: Ivuxolimab, an antibody acting as an agonist of OX40 (CD134), was used to treat patients. The group had a mean age of around 60 years, ranged from about 20 to 79, and was 82.7% male.

Regarding the study as a whole: The mean number of expanded clones was higher in CD8+ T cells than in CD4+.

The CDR3 is 14 residues long. Trimming left V 4 bases short and J 4 bases short, with 14 bases between. Germline V gives CDR1 SGHRS, CDR2 YFSETQ. Measured with immunoSEQ multiplex PCR; TCRdb has only the in-frame clones, and not every one. The sample yields more than 45,000 clones, around 82% seen once. The chain couples TRBV5-1 to TRBJ1-2, with D possibly matching TRBD1 (6 bases). This TCR came from an adult with an advanced solid tumor such as melanoma, head and neck, liver or kidney cancer. Material: CD4+ or CD8+ T cells sorted from blood, obtained in a trial of the OX40 agonist ivuxolimab. The CDR3 protein is CASSQRQDGYGYTF. The DNA of the CDR3 is TGCGCCAGCAGCCAAAGACAGGACGGCTATGGCTACACCTTC.